Listed here is a single T cell receptor (beta chain). Its specificity is unknown. The data are from a study of T cell repertoires in cytomegalovirus infection. Across the whole study: Matching HLA type, along with CMV infection, was indicated by public TCR beta signatures. Overall study results and limits: Cumulative frequency of public TCR beta families picked out carriers of CMV plus the relevant HLA. It was HLA-C-restricted CMV-specific TCR beta clonotypes that dominated the response ex vivo.

Looked up from germline, CDR1 is SQVTM and CDR2 is ANQGSEA. The CDR3 loop spans 11 amino acids. V lost 7 bases and J lost 5, with 8 bases in between. A single record per CDR3 protein comes from TCRdb applying MiXCR to the reads. The sample carries some 400,000 distinct CDR3 sequences, 15% to 20% recorded once. The clonotype was recovered from a human donor in good health (CMV status not recorded). Some clones in this sample may be carry-over from other donors' samples. The sequencing input was PBMCs. The J gene is TRBJ2-2, the V gene TRBV29-1, with D uncertain. CDR3 DNA sequence: TGCAGCGGTGGGGTAACCGGGGAGCTGTTTTTT. Protein product: CSGGVTGELFF.